The 11 T cell receptor beta chains presented below share a single source sample, sequenced in a study of persistence of HIV-infected CD4 T cells. The immunoSEQ assay was version 4, run in survey mode. Measured with immunoSEQ multiplex PCR; TCRdb has only the in-frame clones, and not every one. This table has tens of thousands of clones, approximately 93% appearing once. Anti-CD3/anti-CD28 beads served as a nonspecific positive control stimulus. Sorting selected CD4+ T cells upregulating both CD40 ligand and CD69. These receptors have no identified antigens. Sample: CD4+ T cells sorted from PBMCs after roughly 18-hour stimulation, taken from a patient who received antiretroviral therapy. All receptors derive from an adult man with HIV who was CMV-seropositive.

This chain connects TRBV28 to TRBJ2-7, with D perhaps matching TRBD1 or TRBD2 (5 bases each). Germline loops: CDR1 MDHEN, CDR2 SYDVKM. V lost 11 bases, J lost 1 base, and 21 bases lay in between. This CDR3 contains 15 residues. CDR3: CALGRLVMGSYEQYF. Written as DNA, the CDR3 is TGTGCCCTGGGACGGTTGGTTATGGGATCCTACGAGCAGTACTTC.

The genes are TRBV12-3 or TRBV12-4 and TRBJ1-1; 7 nucleotides match TRBD1. V was pared by 8 bases and J by 11 bases, with 14 bases of the junction left unmatched. The CDR3 contains 13 residues. CDR3 sequence: CASGHRGSTGAFF. The CDR3 DNA is TGTGCCAGCGGGCACAGGGGTTCCACAGGTGCTTTCTTT.

The rearrangement links TRBV2 to TRBJ2-2; D ambiguous. The germline gives CDR1 SNHLY, CDR2 FYNNEI. Trimming pared 7 bases from V and 0 bases from J, leaving 6 bases between. This CDR3 has 13 amino acids. The CDR3 region is CASKWTNTGELFF. The CDR3 DNA sequence: TGTGCCAGCAAATGGACGAACACCGGGGAGCTGTTTTTT.

The rearrangement joins TRBV28 to TRBJ2-7, with D unclear. This CDR3 spans 11 amino acids. V was clipped by 2 bases and J by 6 bases, with 5 bases between them. Germline assignment: CDR1 MDHEN and CDR2 SYDVKM. The CDR3 loop is CASSLSREQYF. CDR3 in DNA: TGTGCCAGCAGTTTAAGCCGCGAGCAGTACTTC.

The J gene is TRBJ1-3, the V gene TRBV5-1, with no clear D. There are 15 residues in the CDR3. CDR1 SGHRS and CDR2 YFSETQ come from the germline V gene. V lost 4 bases and J lost 0, with 11 bases in between. The CDR3 region is CASSVDGSSGNTIYF. The CDR3 DNA is TGCGCCAGCAGCGTGGACGGGAGCTCTGGAAACACCATATATTTT. Full variable domain (remainder filled in from reference TRBV5-1 and TRBJ1-3): KAGVTQTPRYLIKTRGQQVTLSCSPISGHRSVSWYQQTPGQGLQFLFEYFSETQRNKGNFPGRFSGRQFSNSRSEMNVSTLELGDSALYLCASSVDGSSGNTIYFGEGSWLTVV.

The genes are TRBV5-1 and TRBJ1-4; TRBD1 matches at 7 bases. Germline-derived CDR1 and CDR2 are SGHRS and YFSETQ. Trimming took 0 bases from V and 3 from J; bases not matched to a gene: 2. The CDR3 covers 15 residues. CDR3: CASSLGDSANEKLFF. As DNA, the CDR3 is TGCGCCAGCAGCTTGGGGGACAGTGCTAATGAAAAACTGTTTTTT.

The gene calls are TRBV5-4 and TRBJ2-7, with TRBD1 identical over 7 bases. CDR1 is SGHNT, CDR2 YYREEE, per germline (reference sequence). Trimming at V came to 2 bases and at J to 0 bases, leaving 2 bases not matched to a gene. The CDR3 has 14 residues. In nucleotides, the CDR3 is TGTGCCAGCAGCTTACAGGGGAGCTCCTACGAGCAGTACTTC. Translating gives CASSLQGSSYEQYF.

This rearrangement joins TRBV5-1 to TRBJ2-3; 7 bases line up with TRBD2. The CDR3 is 16 amino acids. Trimming took 4 bases from V and 1 from J; bases not matched to a gene: 9. The germline V gene has CDR1 SGHRS and CDR2 YFSETQ. The DNA of the CDR3 is TGCGCCAGCAGCCTGAGTTCTAGCGGTCGCACAGATACGCAGTATTTT. It yields the protein CASSLSSSGRTDTQYF.

The chain combines TRBV19 with TRBJ2-1, with a possible D match to TRBD2 (5 bases). This CDR3 is built from 13 residues. The germline V and J ends were trimmed by 8 bases and 2 bases, with 10 bases remaining between them. The V gene's germline CDR1 is LNHDA and CDR2 SQIVND (reference sequence). The CDR3 region is CASQLAPYNEQFF. The CDR3 DNA is TGTGCCAGTCAGCTAGCCCCCTACAATGAGCAGTTCTTC.

The rearrangement links TRBV5-1 to TRBJ1-2; 7 bases map to TRBD1. CDR3 length equals 13 residues. The V segment lost 4 bases and the J segment 7 bases; nucleotides outside the gene matches: 7. CDR1 is SGHRS and CDR2 is YFSETQ in the germline V gene. CDR3 loop: CASSPRQGGGYTF. CDR3 nucleotide sequence: TGCGCCAGCAGCCCCCGACAGGGCGGTGGCTACACCTTC.

The V and J genes are TRBV6-5 and TRBJ1-5; D is possibly TRBD1 (5 bases). CDR1 is MNHEY and CDR2 is SVGAGI in the germline V gene. The length of the CDR3 is 14 residues. The V gene lost 6 bases and the J gene lost 7 bases, with 16 bases spanning the gap. CDR3 amino acids: CASRGGTTSQPQHF. DNA for the CDR3: TGTGCCAGCAGGGGCGGGACGACAAGCCAGCCCCAGCATTTT.